This TCR beta chain was sequenced during a study of shared clonotypes between healthy human individuals. The protocol was immunoSEQ multiplex PCR, while the TCRdb copy is restricted to in-frame clones and leaves out a portion. Of more than 2 million clones in the sample, around 95% were seen once. V dropped 8 bases and J dropped 6 bases, with 17 bases sitting between them. The CDR3 sequence is 13 residues long. CDR1 MNHEY and CDR2 SMNVEV come from the germline V gene (reference sequence). The chain is built from TRBV27 and TRBJ2-7, with D perhaps matching TRBD1 or TRBD2 (6 bases each). The clonotype was recovered from a man in his late teens or twenties in good health. Sequencing used naive CD4+ T cells sorted from blood. Subset defined: CD45RA+ positively selected. This CDR3 reads CASAGQTEGEQYF. CDR3 in DNA: TGTGCCAGCGCCGGACAGACGGAGGGCGAGCAGTACTTC.